The clone carrying this T cell receptor (beta chain) was observed at least ten times. Its target is not known. By quantitative 5'-RACE with molecular barcodes, the TCR beta libraries were made. TCRdb analysed the 5' RACE reads with MiXCR anew, one entry per CDR3 protein. The table includes some 52,000 distinct CDR3 sequences, about 7% detected once. The entry originates in a study of CD8 T cells in ankylosing spondylitis. General study results and limits: Both synovial fluid and blood in reactive arthritis had previously been reported to carry some motif variants. What appeared characteristic of ankylosing spondylitis blood was a TCR beta motif of 7 or 8 highly homologous variants.

This TCR derives from a female donor with ankylosing spondylitis or in good health (not recorded which). Sequences were obtained from blood, either unsorted or a sorted T cell fraction (not recorded which).

The CDR3 loop is CSGGQEEAFF. The CDR3 nucleotides read TGCAGCGGAGGACAGGAGGAAGCTTTCTTT. V gene TRBV29-1 combines with J gene TRBJ1-1, with 7 bases that match TRBD1. The CDR3 is made up of 10 amino acids. With V trimmed by 7 bases and J by 8 bases, 4 bases remained unmatched. The germline gives CDR1 SQVTM, CDR2 ANQGSEA.